The T cell receptor (beta chain) under discussion was sequenced for a study of blood T cell repertoires in COVID-19. At the level of the study: COVID-19 samples collected from the United States, Italy and Spain covered acute and convalescent phases.

Original handling: Amplification of reference gene primers was used by the study to estimate nucleated cell counts. Using immunoSEQ multiplex PCR, the repertoire was profiled, and TCRdb retains in-frame clones only, with some absent. The DNA gave D and trimming, while V, J and clone size come from that table. The table includes roughly 260,000 clones, more than 70% detected once. Germline lookup yields CDR1 GTSNPN and CDR2 SVGIG (reference sequence). This CDR3 is 14 amino acids long. The V and J ends lost 2 bases and 5 bases respectively, with 15 bases between them. The rearrangement links TRBV30 to TRBJ2-5, with D unresolved. The sequenced material came from peripheral blood. This TCR derives from a woman under 30 with acute or convalescent COVID-19. The CDR3 DNA is TGTGCCTGGAGTTTAATTGGTGTTGGCGAGACCCAGTACTTC. As protein: CAWSLIGVGETQYF.